The entry below describes one TCR beta chain. The data are from a study of cytomegalovirus exposure and HLA in healthy donors. Primers for the PCR totalled 60 Vbeta and 13 Jbeta. Generated by immunoSEQ multiplex PCR, the TCRdb table keeps only in-frame clones and is missing some. The sample carries some 67,000 clones, 75% to 90% recorded once. This receptor was identified in a woman in her 30s in good health and CMV-seropositive. The sample taken for sequencing was PBMCs.

The CDR3 region is CASSPRLASSGTDTQYF. CDR3 coding DNA: TGTGCCAGTAGTCCCCGGCTAGCGAGTTCTGGCACAGATACGCAGTATTTT. V usage is TRBV19 and J usage is TRBJ2-3; possible D gene TRBD2, 6 bases. V was clipped by 5 bases and J by 1 base, with 19 bases between them. Germline lookup yields CDR1 LNHDA and CDR2 SQIVND (reference sequence). The CDR3 totals 17 residues.